One sample yielded the 15 T cell receptor beta chains listed below, sequenced in a study of T cells in Graves' hyperthyroidism and ophthalmopathy. RNA transcripts gave rise to amplified TCR beta CDR3 regions. Carried out on the TCR CDR3, a first-round RT-PCR used the HTBI primer set. TCRdb re-analysed the multiplex PCR reads in MiXCR, keeping a single row per CDR3 protein. The sample records approximately 600,000 distinct CDR3 sequences, less than 25% being singletons. Material: blood. The source of these receptors is a man aged 25-45 years with Graves' ophthalmopathy.

CDR3 sequence reads: CASRGAGNTIYF. As DNA, the CDR3 is TGTGCCAGCCGGGGGGCTGGAAACACCATATATTTT. This chain connects TRBV28 to TRBJ1-3, with a weak D call TRBD1 (5 bases). CDR1 and CDR2 from the germline V gene are MDHEN and SYDVKM. CDR3 length equals 12 residues. The V end lost 8 bases, the J end lost 2 bases, and 7 bases lay between the germline ends.

The chain recombines TRBV10-3 with TRBJ2-2, with D perhaps matching TRBD1 (5 bases). Trimming cost V 0 bases and J 3 bases, with 5 bases left between them. Per the germline V gene, CDR1 is ENHRY and CDR2 is SYGVKD. The CDR3 has 14 amino acids. The CDR3 DNA reads as TGTGCCATCAGTGAGTCAGGGGACACCGGGGAGCTGTTTTTT. Residues: CAISESGDTGELFF.

The rearrangement joins TRBV19 to TRBJ1-1; 12 bases are shared with TRBD1. The length of the CDR3 is 14 residues. V lost 7 bases to trimming and J lost 7 bases; unmatched junction nucleotides: 7. Germline CDR1 is LNHDA and CDR2 is SQIVND (reference sequence). The CDR3 DNA is TGTGCCAGTATGATCGGGACAGGGGGCATTGAAGCTTTCTTT. The encoded protein is CASMIGTGGIEAFF.

CDR3 DNA: TGTGCCAGCAAGAAGGGGCCCACCGGGGAGCTGTTTTTT. Protein product: CASKKGPTGELFF. This chain links TRBV6-1 with TRBJ2-2; a weak D match, TRBD1 (5 bases). Germline CDR1 and CDR2: MNHNS and SASEGT. The CDR3 consists of 13 residues. Trimming pared 7 bases from V and 4 bases from J, leaving 10 bases between.

In DNA, the CDR3 is TGTGCCAGCACGGACCGGACTAGGGGCAATGAGCAGTTCTTC. This gives the protein CASTDRTRGNEQFF. V is TRBV6-1 and J is TRBJ2-1; 7 bases align to TRBD2. J gave up 6 bases and V 7 bases, and 9 bases lay outside the gene matches. This CDR3 is built from 14 residues. The germline V gene encodes CDR1 MNHNS and CDR2 SASEGT.

This clonotype was detected many times. The J gene is TRBJ2-5, the V gene TRBV7-3; perhaps TRBD2 as D (7 bases). The CDR3 runs to 16 residues. The V gene's germline CDR1 is SGHTA and CDR2 FQGTGA. V shed 1 base and J shed 4 bases, with 16 bases lying between them. The CDR3 region is CASSLMGGGGGETQYF. DNA of the CDR3: TGTGCCAGCAGCTTAATGGGTGGGGGGGGCGGAGAGACCCAGTACTTC.

The CDR3 coding sequence is TGTGCCATCAGTGATCCGGACAAAGCCAAAAACATTCAGTACTTC. It is translated as CAISDPDKAKNIQYF. The rearrangement links TRBV10-3 to TRBJ2-4; a weak D match, TRBD1 (5 bases). Germline values: CDR1 ENHRY, CDR2 SYGVKD. The CDR3 has 15 amino acids. V shed 3 bases and J shed 0 bases, with 9 bases lying between them.

The chain recombines TRBV7-6 with TRBJ1-2, with 10 bases aligning to TRBD1. Germline lookup yields CDR1 SGHVS and CDR2 FNYEAQ. The length of the CDR3 is 16 residues. The J segment lost 2 bases and the V segment lost 1 base, leaving 4 bases of the junction unmatched. The CDR3 sequence is CASSLGGQGMNYGYTF. The CDR3 DNA follows: TGTGCCAGCAGCTTAGGGGGACAGGGGATGAACTATGGCTACACCTTC.

This clonotype was detected a few times. This chain connects TRBV24-1 to TRBJ1-6; D gene unclear. V was pared by 2 bases and J by 10 bases, with 11 bases between. The length of the CDR3 is 14 residues. The germline V gene has CDR1 KGHDR and CDR2 SFDVKD. In nucleotides, the CDR3 is TGTGCCACCAGTGATTCCCGGAACGCCTCACCCCTCCACTTT. The encoded protein is CATSDSRNASPLHF.

This clonotype has a count of ten or more. The chain has TRBV11-2 and TRBJ2-5, with D hard to call. Germline CDR1 reads SGHAT; CDR2 reads FQNNGV. Trimming stripped 6 bases from V and 3 bases from J, with 17 bases between. CDR3 size: 15 residues. CDR3 in amino acids: CASRQTWSPKETQYF. The CDR3 DNA sequence: TGTGCCAGCAGACAGACGTGGTCACCTAAAGAGACCCAGTACTTC.

This clonotype was observed many times. The chain carries TRBV5-1 and TRBJ2-7, with TRBD2 identical over 9 bases. J gave up 2 bases and V 6 bases, and 3 bases lay outside the gene matches. In germline, CDR1 is SGHRS, CDR2 YFSETQ. This CDR3 contains 13 residues. In DNA, the CDR3 is TGCGCCAGCAAGGCTAGCGGGGCCTACGAGCAGTACTTC. Translating gives CASKASGAYEQYF.

The chain links TRBV5-5 to TRBJ1-5; the match to TRBD1 covers 9 bases. Trimming at V came to 3 bases and at J to 4 bases, leaving 11 bases not matched to a gene. Germline lookup yields CDR1 SGHKS and CDR2 YYEKEE (reference sequence). This CDR3 is built from 17 residues. CDR3 in DNA: TGTGCCAGCAGCTGGGATTCGACAGGGGGATTAAATCAGCCCCAGCATTTT. This gives the protein CASSWDSTGGLNQPQHF.

Ten or more counts support this clonotype. V and J are TRBV6-1 and TRBJ2-5; TRBD2 matches 7 bases. V lost 11 bases, J lost 2 bases, and 14 bases stayed unmatched. CDR1 MNHNS and CDR2 SASEGT come from the germline V gene. CDR3 length: 15 amino acids. CDR3 loop: CASSGGRGGQETQYF. CDR3 nucleotides: TGTGCCTCTTCCGGCGGGAGAGGAGGTCAAGAGACCCAGTACTTC.

This clonotype was detected ten times or more. The rearrangement uses TRBV6-2 or TRBV6-3 and TRBJ2-1, with D unresolved. The CDR3 totals 12 residues. CDR1 and CDR2 (germline): MNHEY, SVGEGT. The V end lost 2 bases, the J end lost 8 bases, and 7 bases lay between the germline ends. DNA for the CDR3: TGTGCCAGCAGTTACGAATGGGATGAGCAGTTCTTC. As protein: CASSYEWDEQFF.

The chain has TRBV3-1 and TRBJ2-1; 11 bases map to TRBD2. With 4 bases clipped from V and 8 bases from J, the junction kept 10 bases outside the gene matches. Germline CDR1 is LGHDT and CDR2 is YNNKEL (reference sequence). CDR3 length: 16 amino acids. The CDR3 here is CASSPSSLAGGDEQFF. The CDR3 DNA reads TGTGCCAGCAGCCCCTCCTCGCTAGCGGGAGGTGATGAGCAGTTCTTC.